This T cell receptor (beta chain) was sequenced in a study of cytomegalovirus exposure and HLA in healthy donors. Germline V gives CDR1 SGHRS, CDR2 YFSETQ. Unmatched junction bases numbered 6, after V lost 3 bases and J lost 5 bases. This CDR3 spans 15 amino acids. Use of 60 Vbeta and 13 Jbeta primers characterized the PCR. TCRdb keeps only in-frame clones here, not all; method: immunoSEQ multiplex PCR. The repertoire holds 190,000 or so clones, roughly four fifths seen once, with 1.6% in the top ten. The rearrangement joins TRBV5-1 to TRBJ2-3; 10 nucleotides agree with TRBD2. This TCR came from a man between 50 and 59 years old in good health and CMV-seronegative. Material for sequencing was PBMCs. The CDR3 sequence: CASSSTSGDVDTQYF. CDR3 DNA sequence: TGCGCCAGCAGCTCAACTAGCGGGGATGTAGATACGCAGTATTTT. Together with reference TRBV5-1 and TRBJ2-3, the CDR3 gives the full variable domain: KAGVTQTPRYLIKTRGQQVTLSCSPISGHRSVSWYQQTPGQGLQFLFEYFSETQRNKGNFPGRFSGRQFSNSRSEMNVSTLELGDSALYLCASSSTSGDVDTQYFGPGTRLTVL.